This is a list of T cell receptor beta chains from one sample in a study of OX40 agonist ivuxolimab in advanced cancers. The data were produced by immunoSEQ multiplex PCR, yet TCRdb's version contains in-frame clones alone and is incomplete. Here the sample spans over 20,000 clones, about 80% being singletons. The source was CD4+ or CD8+ T cells sorted from blood, collected in a trial of the OX40 agonist ivuxolimab. The receptors come from an adult with an advanced solid tumor such as melanoma, head and neck, liver or kidney cancer. Both conserved end residues are part of each CDR3. The D gene is left open where the match is weak. Not all rows give a size; the values are once, few, many and, for expanded clones, a class.

D gene	clone size	V gene	J gene	CDR3 DNA	CDR3 protein
TRBD1	-	TRBV7-6	TRBJ1-5	TGTGCCAGCAGCTACGGACAGGGGCGTGAACCCCAGCATTTT	CASSYGQGREPQHF
-	-	TRBV11-2	TRBJ1-1	TGTGCCAGCAGCGGCAGGGTGAACACTGAAGCTTTCTTT	CASSGRVNTEAFF
-	-	TRBV28	TRBJ2-1	TGTGCCAGCCGACCCGGCTCCTACAATGAGCAGTTCTTC	CASRPGSYNEQFF
TRBD2	-	TRBV6-5	TRBJ2-3	TGTGCCAGCAGTTACTGGGGGGAGGGAGATACGCAGTATTTT	CASSYWGEGDTQYF
-	-	TRBV9	TRBJ2-1	TGTGCCAGCATGCGGGGAGGAGGAATAAATGAGCAGTTCTTC	CASMRGGGINEQFF
-	-	TRBV30	TRBJ1-4	TGTGCCTCGACCGGGACTTATACAACTAATGAAAAACTGTTTTTT	CASTGTYTTNEKLFF
TRBD1	-	TRBV6-5	TRBJ1-3	TGTGCCAGCAGTTACGGGGACAGGGGCACCATATATTTT	CASSYGDRGTIYF
-	once	TRBV5-1	TRBJ2-5	TGCGCCAGCAGCTTGGCGGGGAGGCTTGAGACCCAGTACTTC	CASSLAGRLETQYF
TRBD2	-	TRBV5-1	TRBJ2-1	TGCGCCAGCAAACTACTAGCGGGAGGGCCCCATGAGCAGTTCTTC	CASKLLAGGPHEQFF
-	-	TRBV30	TRBJ2-2	TGTGCCTGGAGGTCCTCGGGGGAGCTGTTTTTT	CAWRSSGELFF
-	-	TRBV6-1	TRBJ1-5	TGTGCCAGCGTTTTCATTAATAGCAATCAGCCCCAGCATTTT	CASVFINSNQPQHF
TRBD2	-	TRBV7-3	TRBJ2-1	TGTGCCAGCAGCCCCGGGGGGGGGTTAGGAGTCTTC	CASSPGGGLGVF
TRBD1	-	TRBV4-1	TRBJ2-5	TGCGCCAGCAGCCAAGACCCCGGACAGGGGGTGGGAGAGACCCAGTACTTC	CASSQDPGQGVGETQYF
-	-	TRBV2	TRBJ1-6	TGTGCCAGCAGTGAAGGATGGGGAAGGGGATCACCCCTCCACTTT	CASSEGWGRGSPLHF
-	-	TRBV6-6	TRBJ2-7	TGTGCCAGCAGCCCAACAACGGGTACTCGGTACGAGCAGTACTTC	CASSPTTGTRYEQYF
TRBD2	-	TRBV6-5	TRBJ2-5	TGTGCCAGCAGCTCGACTAGCGCGAAGACCCAGTACTTC	CASSSTSAKTQYF
-	few	TRBV5-6	TRBJ2-5	TGTGCCAGCAGCTTGGATCTGGGCGCAGGAGAGACCCAGTACTTC	CASSLDLGAGETQYF
TRBD1	-	TRBV7-7	TRBJ2-2	TGTGCTAGCAGCCCGACAGGGATCCTAAACACCGGGGAGCTGTTTTTT	CASSPTGILNTGELFF
-	-	TRBV6-1	TRBJ1-2	TGTGCCAGCTCGAAAGGTGGCTACACCTTC	CASSKGGYTF
TRBD2	-	TRBV5-8	TRBJ2-3	TGTGCCAGCAGCTTTCCAGGGAGGGGAGATACGCAGTATTTT	CASSFPGRGDTQYF
-	-	TRBV4-3	TRBJ2-3	TGCGCCAGCAGCCTCCAGGAGCGACGCACAGATACGCAGTATTTT	CASSLQERRTDTQYF
-	once	TRBV5-5	TRBJ1-4	TGTGCCAGCAGCTTGGGCGGGACGACTAATGAAAAACTGTTTTTT	CASSLGGTTNEKLFF
-	-	TRBV18	TRBJ2-5	TGTGCCAGCTCACTCTTCGGACGAGCAGAGACCCAGTACTTC	CASSLFGRAETQYF
TRBD2	-	TRBV5-1	TRBJ2-3	TGCGCCAGCAGCTTGGCCAATAGCGGGGCCACAGATACGCAGTATTTT	CASSLANSGATDTQYF
TRBD1	-	TRBV9	TRBJ1-5	TGTGCCAGCAGCGCGGACAGGGGGGACAATCAGCCCCAGCATTTT	CASSADRGDNQPQHF
TRBD2	-	TRBV19	TRBJ2-2	TGTGCCAGTAGTCGGGGACTAGCGGGAGGTTTCGACACCGGGGAGCTGTTTTTT	CASSRGLAGGFDTGELFF
TRBD2	-	TRBV5-4	TRBJ2-1	TGTGCCAGCAGCTCGTCTAGCGGGCTAATCAATGAGCAGTTCTTC	CASSSSSGLINEQFF
-	-	TRBV4-2	TRBJ2-5	TGTGCCAGCAGCCAAGTCCACGGACAGCAAGAGACCCAGTACTTC	CASSQVHGQQETQYF
-	-	TRBV28	TRBJ2-5	TGTGCCAGCAGTTTCGCCCGGGGTACGACGACCCAGTACTTC	CASSFARGTTTQYF
TRBD2	-	TRBV7-3	TRBJ2-1	TGTGCCAGCAGCTTAGGGACTAGCGGAAACAATGAGCAGTTCTTC	CASSLGTSGNNEQFF
TRBD1	-	TRBV6-1	TRBJ1-1	TGTGCCAGCAGTCCCCCGGGGGGACAGGGTCGAGCTTTCTTT	CASSPPGGQGRAFF
TRBD1	-	TRBV6-6	TRBJ1-5	TGTGCCAGCACCCAGGGGGCCGGGGAGCCCCAGCATTTT	CASTQGAGEPQHF
-	-	TRBV5-1	TRBJ2-5	TGCGCCAGCAGCTTGTTCTCTTACCAAGAGACCCAGTACTTC	CASSLFSYQETQYF
TRBD1	-	TRBV7-2	TRBJ2-7	TGTGCCAGCAGCCCTGGACAGGGGCCAAGGAGGGAGCAGTACTTC	CASSPGQGPRREQYF
TRBD1	-	TRBV5-6	TRBJ1-1	TGTGCCAGCAGCTTGGCCCGGGACAGGGGGAGACGAGCTTTCTTT	CASSLARDRGRRAFF
-	-	TRBV30	TRBJ2-2	TGTGCCTGCTCCCTTAGTGGCAGTTCTGGACCCGGGGAGCTGTTTTTT	CACSLSGSSGPGELFF
-	-	TRBV28	TRBJ2-2	TGTGCCAGCAGTTACTGGGGGACCGGGGAGCTGTTTTTT	CASSYWGTGELFF
-	-	TRBV4-3	TRBJ2-7	TGCGCCAGCAGCCAAGATTGGGCCAGTTCCTCCTACGAGCAGTACTTC	CASSQDWASSSYEQYF
-	-	TRBV6-1	TRBJ1-4	TGTGCCAGCAGTATAGCCATCTATGAAAAACTGTTTTTT	CASSIAIYEKLFF
-	once	TRBV18	TRBJ1-1	TGTGCCAGCTCACCCCCCCGCAGTACGAACACTGAAGCTTTCTTT	CASSPPRSTNTEAFF
-	once	TRBV19	TRBJ1-1	TGTGCCAGTACCCTTTCCGGGACGCGCGGGGCTGAAGCTTTCTTT	CASTLSGTRGAEAFF
TRBD2	-	TRBV7-2	TRBJ2-3	TGTGCCAGCAGCCGTATAGCGGGAGTTAAAGATACGCAGTATTTT	CASSRIAGVKDTQYF
TRBD2	few	TRBV13	TRBJ2-5	TGTGCCAGCAGCCGGACTAGCGGGGGGGTCAGGGCCCAGTACTTC	CASSRTSGGVRAQYF
-	medium-sized	TRBV4-3	TRBJ2-1	TGCGCCAGCAGCCATAACACAGCGGGCAATGAGCAGTTCTTC	CASSHNTAGNEQFF
-	-	TRBV30	TRBJ2-3	TGTGCCTGGGGACAGTTACGCACAGATACGCAGTATTTT	CAWGQLRTDTQYF
-	-	TRBV7-2	TRBJ1-1	TGTGCCAGCAGCTTAGTGGAGGACACTGAAGCTTTCTTT	CASSLVEDTEAFF
-	-	TRBV6-6	TRBJ1-1	TGTGCCAGCAGTAAACTGCGGGCCCCTGAAGCTTTCTTT	CASSKLRAPEAFF